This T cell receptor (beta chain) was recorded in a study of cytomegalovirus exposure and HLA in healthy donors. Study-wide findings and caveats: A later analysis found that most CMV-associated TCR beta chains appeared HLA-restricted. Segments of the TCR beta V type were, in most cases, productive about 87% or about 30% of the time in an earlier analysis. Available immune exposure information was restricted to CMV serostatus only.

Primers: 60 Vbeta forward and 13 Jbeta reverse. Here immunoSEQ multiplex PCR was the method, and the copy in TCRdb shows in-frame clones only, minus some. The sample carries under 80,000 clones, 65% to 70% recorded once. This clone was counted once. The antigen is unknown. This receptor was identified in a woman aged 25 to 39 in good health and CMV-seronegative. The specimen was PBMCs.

The CDR3 DNA reads as TGTGCCAGCGGAAACCGGACTCATAATAACTATGGCTACACCTTC. Translating gives CASGNRTHNNYGYTF. This chain links TRBV6-1 with TRBJ1-2; D uncertain. V was trimmed by 8 bases and J by 1 base, leaving 17 bases between them. CDR1 and CDR2 (germline): MNHNS, SASEGT. The CDR3 runs 15 residues.